Many counts were recorded for the clone carrying this T cell receptor beta chain. No antigen is known for it. Germline V CDR1 and CDR2: GTSNPN, SVGIG (reference sequence). The CDR3 runs to 12 residues. Trimming stripped 4 bases from V and 5 bases from J, with 11 bases between. The data originate from a study of human T cells and chemical hapten exposure. General study points: No change in TCRs above 1 in 1000 frequency was produced by DPC sensitization. Donors' alopecia may make their immune response differ from healthy people's.

Time point given: patch test 1, 2 weeks after DPC sensitization. Stated treatment: therapeutic diphenylcyclopropenone sensitization with weekly scalp DPC. Separate cDNA molecules received unique molecular identifiers, which the library attached to them. TCRdb redid the calling of the RACE reads with MiXCR, one entry per CDR3 protein. The profile shows roughly 180,000 distinct CDR3 sequences, 14% of them singletons. Sequencing used whole blood, obtained in connection with sensitization to the hapten diphenylcyclopropenone (DPC). The clonotype was recovered from a woman aged 25 to 39 with alopecia areata. Some clones in this sample may be carry-over from other donors' samples. V is TRBV30 and J is TRBJ1-1, with D possibly TRBD1 on 6 matching bases. The CDR3 DNA is TGTGCCTGGACAGGGGTATATACTGAAGCTTTCTTT. This encodes CAWTGVYTEAFF.